These 27 T cell receptor beta chains were sequenced from one sample in a study of T-cell reconstitution after alpha-beta-depleted transplantation in children (dated by TCRdb to the mid-2010s). In light of the paper, this sample's treatment or condition label describes: allogeneic hematopoietic cell transplantation with graft depleted of TCRalphabeta T cells and CD19 B cells. The method behind the library was PCR. The listed sequencing device is Illumina HiSeq 2500. TCR library preparation used molecular barcoding, with unique molecular identifiers applied to normalize quantification of the TCRbeta repertoire. TCRdb handled the public reads itself, with Q25 trimming in fastp and clone calling in MiXCR, and kept productive beta chains. One record per CDR3 amino acid sequence lists the most common genes and DNA. This sample lists 140,000 or so distinct CDR3 sequences; 7.5% to 9% were detected once. Roughly 20% of the sample is held by the ten biggest clonotypes.

The sample consisted of PBMCs, mostly from graft donor cells, taken 180 days after TCRalphabeta/CD19-depleted stem cell transplant. The source of these receptors is a female patient between 2 and 15 years old who had a stem cell transplant for congenital amegakaryocytic thrombocytopenia, so the T cells may come from the graft donor.

This clonotype was counted between two and nine times. The V call is TRBV6-2 or TRBV6-3, the J call TRBJ2-3; 11 bases map to TRBD2. The CDR3 has 18 residues. V lost 0 bases, J lost 1 base, and 6 bases stayed unmatched. Germline values: CDR1 MNHEY, CDR2 SVGEGT. In nucleotides, the CDR3 is TGTGCCAGCAGTTACTCGAAAGGACTAGCGGGTCGCACAGATACGCAGTATTTT. This codes for CASSYSKGLAGRTDTQYF.

This clonotype showed up many times. The chain has TRBV10-3 and TRBJ1-6, with D possibly being TRBD1 (6 bases). Germline V gene data show CDR1 as ENHRY and CDR2 as SYGVKD. The V end was cut by 3 bases, the J end by 8 bases, with 8 bases between. The CDR3 extends over 13 amino acids. The CDR3 here is CAISEGQHSPLHF. The CDR3 nucleotides read TGTGCCATCAGTGAAGGACAGCATTCACCCCTCCACTTT.

This clonotype was detected ten times or more. This chain joins TRBV5-1 and TRBJ2-5, with TRBD1 identical over 7 bases. The ends lost 3 bases at V and 4 bases at J; junction bases unmatched: 6. CDR1 and CDR2 from the germline V gene are SGHRS and YFSETQ. The CDR3 sequence is 14 residues long. The CDR3 coding sequence is TGCGCCAGCAGCTCGACAGGGTTCGGAGAGACCCAGTACTTC. Its translation is CASSSTGFGETQYF. The full variable domain, its missing parts supplied by reference TRBV5-1 and TRBJ2-5, is KAGVTQTPRYLIKTRGQQVTLSCSPISGHRSVSWYQQTPGQGLQFLFEYFSETQRNKGNFPGRFSGRQFSNSRSEMNVSTLELGDSALYLCASSSTGFGETQYFGPGTRLLVL.

This clonotype was seen repeatedly, ten times or more. V gene TRBV28 combines with J gene TRBJ2-5, with TRBD1 identical over 8 bases. CDR1 is MDHEN and CDR2 is SYDVKM in the germline V gene. Germline trimming cut 7 bases from V and 2 bases from J; bases unmatched to any gene: 3. The CDR3 runs to 13 residues. CDR3 region: CASKDRAQETQYF. The CDR3 DNA is TGTGCCAGCAAGGACAGGGCGCAAGAGACCCAGTACTTC.

There are many counts of this clonotype. The chain recombines TRBV20-1 with TRBJ2-3; 9 bases are a match to TRBD2. V shed 3 bases and J 2 bases; nucleotides not matched to a gene: 6. There are 15 residues in the CDR3. In germline, CDR1 is DFQATT, CDR2 SNEGSKA (reference sequence). CDR3 loop: CSASHSGRVTDTQYF. The CDR3 nucleotides are TGCAGTGCTAGTCATAGCGGGAGAGTCACAGATACGCAGTATTTT.

This clonotype turned up a few times. The V call is TRBV20-1, the J call TRBJ1-5; 8 bases agree with TRBD1. CDR3 length: 13 amino acids. V shed 3 bases and J 2 bases; nucleotides not matched to a gene: 0. Looked up from germline, CDR1 is DFQATT and CDR2 is SNEGSKA (reference sequence). This CDR3 reads CSARTGGNQPQHF. CDR3 nucleotides: TGCAGTGCTAGGACAGGGGGCAATCAGCCCCAGCATTTT.

This clonotype was observed at least ten times. The J gene is TRBJ2-1, the V gene TRBV4-2; 14 bases agree with TRBD2. The V and J ends lost 7 bases and 6 bases, in that order; junction bases with no gene match: 8. The CDR3 spans 16 residues. Germline assignment: CDR1 LGHNA and CDR2 YNFKEQ. The CDR3 spells CASTRLAGGPGNEQFF. For the CDR3, the DNA is TGTGCCAGCACCCGACTAGCGGGGGGGCCAGGCAATGAGCAGTTCTTC.

Many counts were recorded for this clonotype. The genes are TRBV27 and TRBJ2-1, with 8 bases that match TRBD2. Germline CDR1 is MNHEY and CDR2 is SMNVEV (reference sequence). CDR3 length equals 15 residues. The V segment lost 2 bases and the J segment 6 bases; nucleotides outside the gene matches: 6. CDR3 sequence: CASSLRGLVFNEQFF. The CDR3 DNA follows: TGTGCCAGCAGTTTACGGGGACTAGTTTTCAATGAGCAGTTCTTC.

This clonotype was recorded many times. This chain joins TRBV7-9 and TRBJ1-4, with TRBD1 as a possible D gene (6 bases). Trimming took 6 bases from V and 5 from J, leaving 13 bases between them. CDR1 and CDR2 (germline): SEHNR, FQNEAQ (reference sequence). This CDR3 comprises 14 residues. For the CDR3, the DNA is TGTGCCAGCAGGAACCCGGGACAAAATGAAAAACTGTTTTTT. This codes for CASRNPGQNEKLFF.

In its sample, this clonotype was seen many times. This sequence joins TRBV25-1 and TRBJ1-1, with 7 bases lining up with TRBD1. Germline CDR1 MGHDK, CDR2 SYGVNS. The CDR3 contains 14 residues. Trimming cost V 7 bases and J 4 bases; bases outside gene matches: 9. CDR3 nucleotides: TGTGCCAGCACCCAGGGGGGGGAGTCCACTGAAGCTTTCTTT. Its translation is CASTQGGESTEAFF.

This clonotype was found many times. V usage is TRBV24-1 and J usage is TRBJ2-2; 12 bases match TRBD1. The V and J ends lost 9 bases and 2 bases, in that order; junction bases with no gene match: 6. Germline V lookup: CDR1 KGHDR, CDR2 SFDVKD. This CDR3 contains 16 residues. CDR3: CATDPGTGGNTGELFF. The DNA for the CDR3 is TGTGCCACCGATCCCGGGACAGGGGGCAACACCGGGGAGCTGTTTTTT.

Remarks on this clonotype: This may arise from a read error, as a much more abundant clone is one base away. V usage is TRBV12-3 or TRBV12-4 and J usage is TRBJ1-5; D unclear. Deletions cut 4 bases from V and 1 base from J, with 11 bases between. There are 15 residues in the CDR3. The CDR3 nucleotides are TGTGCCAGCAGTTCGGTACAGCGAAGCAATCAGCCCCAGCATTTT. It yields the protein CASSSVQRSNQPQHF.

This clonotype came up many times. This chain connects TRBV6-5 to TRBJ1-3; possible D gene TRBD1, 5 bases. Trimming pared 0 bases from V and 4 bases from J, leaving 7 bases between. Looked up from germline, CDR1 is MNHEY and CDR2 is SVGAGI. The CDR3 sequence is 14 residues long. CDR3 in DNA: TGTGCCAGCAGTTACTCACGACAGGGAAACACCATATATTTT. This codes for CASSYSRQGNTIYF.

This clonotype was found many times. In DNA form, the CDR3 reads TGTGCCAGCAGTTCAACTAGCGGAGGCTACAATGAGCAGTTCTTC. It specifies CASSSTSGGYNEQFF. The chain employs TRBV28 and TRBJ2-1; 8 nucleotides match TRBD2. This CDR3 has 15 amino acids. Unmatched junction bases numbered 5, after V lost 4 bases and J lost 3 bases. Looked up from germline, CDR1 is MDHEN and CDR2 is SYDVKM.

This clonotype was recorded many times. This chain connects TRBV4-2 to TRBJ2-3; possibly TRBD2 for D (6 bases). This CDR3 has 17 amino acids. The V and J ends lost 4 bases and 0 bases respectively, with 17 bases between them. Germline V gene lookup returns CDR1 LGHNA and CDR2 YNFKEQ. CDR3 DNA sequence: TGTGCCAGCAGCCCGAAGCGGGTCGCGGAGAGCACAGATACGCAGTATTTT. Protein: CASSPKRVAESTDTQYF.

This clonotype was found a few times. The J gene is TRBJ2-5, the V gene TRBV18; D gene ambiguous. Germline V gene sequence: CDR1 KGHSH, CDR2 LQKENI. The CDR3 totals 12 residues. Trimming took 2 bases from V and 2 from J, leaving 3 bases between them. The chain's CDR3 is CASSPVQETQYF. CDR3 nucleotide sequence: TGTGCCAGCTCACCAGTTCAAGAGACCCAGTACTTC.

This clonotype was recorded at least ten times. The chain employs TRBV20-1 and TRBJ2-3, with D tentatively TRBD2 (5 bases). The CDR3 is made up of 14 amino acids. Trimming removed 1 base from V and 2 bases from J, with 10 bases in between. CDR1 DFQATT and CDR2 SNEGSKA come from the germline V gene (reference sequence). CDR3 nucleotide sequence: TGCAGTGCTAGAGGTAGAGACTACACAGATACGCAGTATTTT. Translating it yields CSARGRDYTDTQYF.

This clonotype showed up just a few times. The rearrangement joins TRBV19 to TRBJ2-1; unclear D gene. This CDR3 has 14 amino acids. CDR1 LNHDA and CDR2 SQIVND come from the germline V gene (reference sequence). The V gene lost 2 bases and the J gene lost 7 bases, with 12 bases spanning the gap. In nucleotides, the CDR3 is TGTGCCAGTAGTATATCGGGCGCTTGGAATGAGCAGTTCTTC. Its protein is CASSISGAWNEQFF.

The sample holds many counts of this clonotype. This chain connects TRBV3-1 to TRBJ1-1; D gene uncertain. With 0 bases removed from V and 6 bases from J, the gap between germline ends came to 14 bases. The CDR3 is 15 residues long. The V gene's germline CDR1 is LGHDT and CDR2 YNNKEL (reference sequence). CDR3 bases: TGTGCCAGCAGCCAAGAGTGGAGTGGTACTCCTGAAGCTTTCTTT. Encoded protein: CASSQEWSGTPEAFF.

This clonotype was detected ten times or more. The chain couples TRBV7-2 to TRBJ1-1, with TRBD1 identical over 8 bases. V lost 6 bases to trimming and J lost 5 bases; unmatched junction nucleotides: 14. The CDR3 spans 16 residues. Per the germline V gene, CDR1 is SGHTA and CDR2 is FQGNSA. The CDR3 here is CASRLPGAGGGTEAFF. The CDR3 nucleotides are TGTGCCAGCAGACTCCCCGGGGCAGGGGGCGGAACTGAAGCTTTCTTT.

Ten or more counts support this clonotype. The chain employs TRBV5-1 and TRBJ1-6; TRBD1 matches 10 bases. In germline, CDR1 is SGHRS, CDR2 YFSETQ. The CDR3 is made up of 17 amino acids. Trimming took 0 bases from V and 9 from J; bases not matched to a gene: 9. This CDR3 is CASSLGAGTGVGSPLHF. CDR3 nucleotide sequence: TGCGCCAGCAGCTTGGGAGCCGGGACAGGGGTTGGTTCACCCCTCCACTTT.

This clonotype was detected ten times or more. The chain has TRBV20-1 and TRBJ2-5, with 9 bases fitting TRBD1. The CDR3 runs to 12 residues. Germline V gives CDR1 DFQATT, CDR2 SNEGSKA (reference sequence). V was pared by 5 bases and J by 5 bases, with 3 bases of the junction left unmatched. The CDR3 DNA reads TGCAGTGCTGGGACAGGGCTTGAGACCCAGTACTTC. It specifies CSAGTGLETQYF.

In its sample, this clonotype was seen many times. The rearrangement links TRBV5-1 to TRBJ2-5; D is unclear. The V gene lost 0 bases and the J gene lost 5 bases, with 8 bases spanning the gap. Germline lookup yields CDR1 SGHRS and CDR2 YFSETQ. This CDR3 contains 13 residues. The CDR3 sequence is CASSLGTVETQYF. The CDR3 DNA reads TGCGCCAGCAGCTTGGGAACGGTGGAGACCCAGTACTTC.

This clonotype was observed at least ten times. This chain links TRBV11-2 with TRBJ2-7; unclear D gene. V lost 5 bases and J 4 bases, leaving 6 bases between the germline ends. Per germline, CDR1 SGHAT and CDR2 FQNNGV. CDR3 length: 11 amino acids. The CDR3 nucleotides read TGTGCCAGCAGCAGGGCATACGAGCAGTACTTC. Translated: CASSRAYEQYF.

At least ten counts were recorded for this clonotype. The rearrangement uses TRBV24-1 and TRBJ2-5; a possible D gene is TRBD2 (6 bases). V was shortened by 9 bases and J by 1 base, with 14 bases between the two germline ends. The V gene's germline CDR1 is KGHDR and CDR2 SFDVKD. The CDR3 runs to 14 residues. In DNA form, the CDR3 reads TGTGCCACCTCCGAGGCGGGACCCCAAGAGACCCAGTACTTC. Translation gives CATSEAGPQETQYF.

V gene TRBV5-1 combines with J gene TRBJ2-5; a possible D gene is TRBD2 (6 bases). Trimming removed 0 bases from V and 1 base from J, with 10 bases in between. The CDR3 has 15 amino acids. Per the germline V gene, CDR1 is SGHRS and CDR2 is YFSETQ. DNA for the CDR3: TGCGCCAGCAGCTTGGCCGGCGGGACCCAAGAGACCCAGTACTTC. Translation: CASSLAGGTQETQYF.

This clonotype was recorded at least ten times. The V and J genes are TRBV3-1 and TRBJ2-1; the D is unclear. The CDR3 covers 14 residues. The germline CDR1 and CDR2 sequences are LGHDT and YNNKEL (reference sequence). V dropped 0 bases and J dropped 4 bases, with 7 bases sitting between them. The CDR3 nucleotides read TGTGCCAGCAGCCAAGATAAAGCTTACAATGAGCAGTTCTTC. Amino acid sequence: CASSQDKAYNEQFF.